Following are 11 T cell receptor beta chains from one sample sequenced in a study of blood T cell repertoires in COVID-19. The protocol was immunoSEQ multiplex PCR, while the TCRdb copy is restricted to in-frame clones and leaves out a portion. The table has a few hundred thousand clones, 90% seen once. The source material was PBMCs or T cells enriched from blood (not recorded which). The receptors come from a man aged 30-40 years who had been exposed to COVID-19.

Only one count was recorded for this clone. CDR3 sequence (DNA): TGCAGTTCGGGTTTGTCGGCCCAGTACTTC. This gives the protein CSSGLSAQYF. J is TRBJ2-5 and V is TRBV20-1; D gene uncertain. Germline V lookup: CDR1 DFQATT, CDR2 SNEGSKA (reference sequence). CDR3 length equals 10 residues. V lost 8 bases and J lost 9, with 13 bases in between.

This chain connects TRBV19 to TRBJ2-2; TRBD1 might be the D (5 bases). Germline V CDR1 and CDR2: LNHDA, SQIVND (reference sequence). This CDR3 is 15 amino acids long. V was trimmed by 4 bases and J by 5 bases, leaving 14 bases between them. The CDR3 sequence: CASSTRALRTGELFF. CDR3 in DNA: TGTGCCAGTAGTACCAGGGCGCTGAGGACCGGGGAGCTGTTTTTT.

The chain joins TRBV29-1 to TRBJ1-2, with D possibly TRBD1 on 6 matching bases. Germline V gene sequence: CDR1 SQVTM, CDR2 ANQGSEA. The CDR3 contains 14 residues. The germline V and J ends were trimmed by 0 bases and 5 bases, with 13 bases remaining between them. This CDR3 reads CSVEDTYRVYGYTF. In DNA form, the CDR3 reads TGCAGCGTTGAAGATACGTACAGGGTGTATGGCTACACCTTC.

This clone was seen a handful of times. The chain carries TRBV5-1 and TRBJ2-7; unclear D gene. V was trimmed by 1 base and J by 3 bases, leaving 8 bases between them. The CDR3 runs to 13 residues. Germline loops: CDR1 SGHRS, CDR2 YFSETQ. The CDR3 here is CASSLRVSYEQYF. CDR3 sequence (DNA): TGCGCCAGCAGCTTGCGGGTCAGCTACGAGCAGTACTTC.

The CDR3 region is CASSPGTAYNSPLHF. In nucleotides, the CDR3 is TGTGCCAGCTCACCTGGGACAGCGTATAATTCACCCCTCCACTTT. V gene TRBV18 combines with J gene TRBJ1-6; 7 bases map to TRBD1. CDR1 is KGHSH, CDR2 LQKENI, per germline. J was trimmed by 4 bases and V by 3 bases; bases with no gene match: 3. CDR3 length equals 15 residues. Supplemented by reference TRBV18 and TRBJ1-6, the full variable domain reads NAGVMQNPRHLVRRRGQEARLRCSPMKGHSHVYWYRQLPEEGLKFMVYLQKENIIDESGMPKERFSAEFPKEGPSILRIQQVVRGDSAAYFCASSPGTAYNSPLHFGNGTRLTVT.

CDR3 amino acids: CASQGAGVTGELFF. CDR3 nucleotide sequence: TGTGCCAGCCAGGGGGCAGGGGTGACCGGGGAGCTGTTTTTT. The chain links TRBV6-5 to TRBJ2-2; 8 nucleotides line up with TRBD1. The CDR3 is made up of 14 amino acids. Germline V lookup: CDR1 MNHEY, CDR2 SVGAGI. Trimming took 8 bases from V and 5 from J; bases not matched to a gene: 7.

J is TRBJ1-4 and V is TRBV5-5; D is possibly TRBD1 (6 bases). Trimming took off 2 bases at V and 7 bases at J, with 12 bases between the two ends. Germline V gives CDR1 SGHKS, CDR2 YYEKEE (reference sequence). The CDR3 runs 14 residues. CDR3: CASSFDRLSEKLFF. The CDR3 DNA reads TGTGCCAGCAGCTTCGACAGGCTAAGTGAAAAACTGTTTTTT.

The CDR3 nucleotides read TGTGCCAGCAGCACCACAGGGAGACAAGAGACCCAGTACTTC. It specifies CASSTTGRQETQYF. The chain combines TRBV9 with TRBJ2-5, with D perhaps TRBD1 (6 bases). CDR1 and CDR2 (germline): SGDLS, YYNGEE. V shed 4 bases and J shed 2 bases, with 12 bases lying between them. CDR3 length: 14 amino acids.

The J gene is TRBJ1-5, the V gene TRBV19; D ambiguous. The CDR3 contains 13 residues. V was pared by 3 bases and J by 6 bases, with 9 bases between. Germline V gene lookup returns CDR1 LNHDA and CDR2 SQIVND (reference sequence). The CDR3 loop reads CASSIGEGQPQHF. DNA for the CDR3: TGTGCCAGTAGTATCGGGGAAGGTCAGCCCCAGCATTTT. Filled out from reference TRBV19 and TRBJ1-5, the complete variable domain reads DGGITQSPKYLFRKEGQNVTLSCEQNLNHDAMYWYRQDPGQGLRLIYYSQIVNDFQKGDIAEGYSVSREKKESFPLTVTSAQKNPTAFYLCASSIGEGQPQHFGDGTRLSIL.

This sequence joins TRBV5-1 and TRBJ1-4; 9 bases map to TRBD1. Germline CDR1 is SGHRS and CDR2 is YFSETQ. Trimming cost V 4 bases and J 8 bases; bases outside gene matches: 6. This CDR3 has 14 amino acids. CDR3 protein: CASSGDRVREKLFF. The CDR3 nucleotides are TGCGCCAGCAGCGGGGACAGGGTGAGGGAAAAACTGTTTTTT.

This chain links TRBV4-1 with TRBJ1-3; TRBD1 is a possible D gene (6 bases). V was trimmed by 4 bases and J by 0 bases, leaving 13 bases between them. The V gene's germline CDR1 is MGHRA and CDR2 YSYEKL. The CDR3 totals 16 residues. In DNA, the CDR3 is TGCGCCAGCAGCCCACACGGACAGAACTCTGGAAACACCATATATTTT. The encoded protein is CASSPHGQNSGNTIYF.